These 11 T cell receptor beta chains were sequenced from one sample in a study of prognosis after radiotherapy for stage I lung cancer. TCR beta CDR3 amplification from genomic DNA was performed by two-round multiplex PCR. Primers specific to each TRBV and TRBJ gene drove first-round PCR. TCRdb itself ran the multiplex PCR reads through MiXCR, one entry per CDR3 protein. The sample consists of fewer than 25,000 distinct CDR3 sequences, about 40% of them appearing once. The material sequenced was PBMCs, taken before or after stereotactic body radiation therapy (not recorded which). The receptors were gathered from a donor over 45 with non-small cell lung cancer.

The J gene is TRBJ2-1, the V gene TRBV11-2, with D possibly being TRBD2 (6 bases). The CDR3 runs 15 residues. V lost 1 base and J lost 3, with 10 bases in between. Per the germline V gene, CDR1 is SGHAT and CDR2 is FQNNGV. CDR3 sequence: CASSLVAVLYNEQFF. DNA for the CDR3: TGTGCCAGCAGCTTAGTAGCGGTACTCTACAATGAGCAGTTCTTC. The full variable domain, rest sourced from reference TRBV11-2 and TRBJ2-1, is EAGVAQSPRYKIIEKRQSVAFWCNPISGHATLYWYQQILGQGPKLLIQFQNNGVVDDSQLPKDRFSAERLKGVDSTLKIQPAKLEDSAVYLCASSLVAVLYNEQFFGPGTRLTVL.

The J gene is TRBJ2-1, the V gene TRBV24-1; D ambiguous. The germline gives CDR1 KGHDR, CDR2 SFDVKD. This CDR3 has 12 residues. Trimming cost V 4 bases and J 4 bases, with 4 bases left between them. CDR3 DNA sequence: TGTGCCACCAGTGACCTGTACAATGAGCAGTTCTTC. It is translated as CATSDLYNEQFF.

This clonotype was seen repeatedly, ten times or more. The chain carries TRBV7-2 and TRBJ2-1; TRBD1 matches at 8 bases. The CDR3 totals 15 residues. Germline CDR1 SGHTA, CDR2 FQGNSA. Trimming took 3 bases from V and 6 from J; bases not matched to a gene: 7. CDR3 protein: CASSLVQGVGNEQFF. The CDR3 region has the DNA TGTGCCAGCAGCTTGGTACAGGGGGTAGGCAATGAGCAGTTCTTC.

At least ten counts were recorded for this clonotype. The V and J genes are TRBV27 and TRBJ2-2, with D unresolved. V dropped 10 bases and J dropped 4 bases, with 13 bases sitting between them. The CDR3 runs to 13 residues. Germline V gives CDR1 MNHEY, CDR2 SMNVEV (reference sequence). In nucleotides, the CDR3 is TGTGCCACCCGTTTTTTCGGCACCGGGGAGCTGTTTTTT. Protein product: CATRFFGTGELFF.

This clonotype was found many times. The chain links TRBV18 to TRBJ2-1; D remains ambiguous. The germline V gene has CDR1 KGHSH and CDR2 LQKENI. The CDR3 has 15 residues. V lost 2 bases, J lost 0 bases, and 8 bases lay in between. This chain's CDR3 is CASSPAATSYNEQFF. The DNA of the CDR3 is TGTGCCAGCTCACCAGCGGCTACCTCCTACAATGAGCAGTTCTTC.

This clonotype has at least ten counts. The chain combines TRBV7-3 with TRBJ2-2; D might be TRBD1 (5 bases). CDR3 length: 14 amino acids. Germline CDR1 SGHTA, CDR2 FQGTGA. V lost 4 bases and J 1 base, leaving 7 bases between the germline ends. CDR3 coding DNA: TGTGCCAGCAGCTCCGGACAGAACACCGGGGAGCTGTTTTTT. Translation: CASSSGQNTGELFF.

This clonotype was observed once. V and J are TRBV19 and TRBJ2-3, with 11 bases matching TRBD2. The CDR3 is 16 residues long. The J segment lost 11 bases and the V segment lost 4 bases, leaving 14 bases of the junction unmatched. The germline CDR1 and CDR2 sequences are LNHDA and SQIVND (reference sequence). In DNA form, the CDR3 reads TGTGCCAGTAGTACCTCCCGGGCTAGCGGGAGGTCGGTGCAGTATTTT. This gives the protein CASSTSRASGRSVQYF.

The rearrangement links TRBV6-1 to TRBJ1-5, with 12 bases identical to TRBD1. V lost 7 bases and J lost 2; bases outside the gene matches: 12. This CDR3 is 18 amino acids long. The germline V gene encodes CDR1 MNHNS and CDR2 SASEGT. CDR3 DNA: TGTGCCAGCACCTCCGGGACAGGGGGCTCAAGGCGCAATCAGCCCCAGCATTTT. Protein product: CASTSGTGGSRRNQPQHF.

This clonotype came up many times. The chain combines TRBV3-1 with TRBJ2-5, with TRBD1 matching 8 bases. Germline V lookup: CDR1 LGHDT, CDR2 YNNKEL (reference sequence). This CDR3 contains 15 residues. The V and J ends lost 11 bases and 8 bases, in that order; junction bases with no gene match: 19. The CDR3 bases are TGTGCCGTTCAGCCAGGGGGCGCCGGTTTGGGAACCCAGTACTTC. Encoded protein: CAVQPGGAGLGTQYF.

On this clonotype: This likely traces to a read error, being one base from a far larger clone. The DNA of the CDR3 is TGTGCCTCCGGACTAGCGGGAGGGGGATATACGCAGTATTTT. It yields the protein CASGLAGGGYTQYF. The chain recombines TRBV27 with TRBJ2-3; TRBD2 aligns across 15 bases. Losses at the gene ends were 11 bases for V and 7 bases for J; bases not matched to a gene: 7. CDR1 and CDR2 (germline): MNHEY, SMNVEV (reference sequence). This CDR3 is built from 14 residues.

With regard to this clonotype: This sequence is one base from a far larger clone and is likely a read error. The CDR3 protein is CSSSVASGNYNEQFF. The CDR3 nucleotides are TGTTCCAGCAGCGTAGCGAGCGGGAACTACAATGAGCAGTTCTTC. V gene TRBV5-5 combines with J gene TRBJ2-1; 7 positions agree with TRBD2. The CDR3 loop spans 15 amino acids. Germline-derived CDR1 and CDR2 are SGHKS and YYEKEE (reference sequence).